This T cell receptor beta chain came from a study of T cell clones after liver transplantation. Germline V CDR1 and CDR2: MDHEN, SYDVKM. Trimming stripped 10 bases from V and 3 bases from J, with 19 bases between. This CDR3 region has 14 residues. TCRdb keeps only in-frame clones here, not all; method: immunoSEQ multiplex PCR. The table shows more than 7,500 clones, with 60% to 80% occurring only once. This chain uses TRBV28 with TRBJ2-7; perhaps TRBD1 as D (5 bases). The sequence was collected from a human donor who received a liver transplant. The input for sequencing was CD8+ T cells from blood, taken before liver transplant. For the CDR3, the DNA is TGTGCCATTACGACGCAGGGAACCTACTACGAGCAGTACTTC. It translates to CAITTQGTYYEQYF.